The 30 T cell receptor beta chains below come from one sample, sequenced in a study of cytomegalovirus exposure and HLA in healthy donors. Primers included in the PCR were 60 Vbeta and 13 Jbeta primers. The data were produced by immunoSEQ multiplex PCR, yet TCRdb's version contains in-frame clones alone and is incomplete. The sample gives 100,000 to 130,000 clones, 74% of which show up once; approximately 15% is in the top ten. The specimen was PBMCs. The source is a woman aged 40-49 years in good health and CMV-seropositive.

V usage is TRBV6-1 and J usage is TRBJ2-3; no firm D call. Germline loops: CDR1 MNHNS, CDR2 SASEGT. V was cut by 7 bases and J by 0 bases, with 11 bases left in between. The CDR3 extends over 14 amino acids. CDR3: CASTRQDSTDTQYF. CDR3 nucleotide sequence: TGTGCCAGCACCCGGCAGGATAGCACAGATACGCAGTATTTT.

This clone occurred a few times. The same CDR3 arises from other DNA sequences in this sample as well. This chain links TRBV29-1 with TRBJ1-4; TRBD1 agrees at 10 bases. The CDR3 has 13 residues. V was clipped by 3 bases and J by 6 bases; unmatched bases: 1. Per germline, CDR1 SQVTM and CDR2 ANQGSEA. The CDR3 region is CSVEGTGDEKLFF. CDR3 bases: TGCAGCGTTGAGGGGACAGGGGATGAAAAACTGTTTTTT.

The rearrangement links TRBV4-2 to TRBJ2-2; TRBD1 aligns across 9 bases. The CDR3 has 16 amino acids. From germline, CDR1 is LGHNA and CDR2 YNFKEQ. V was pared by 2 bases and J by 6 bases, with 7 bases of the junction left unmatched. The CDR3 DNA reads as TGTGCCAGCAGCCAAAAACAGGGGGCGAAGGCCGGGGAGCTGTTTTTT. This encodes CASSQKQGAKAGELFF.

This clone was observed a single time. CDR3 loop: CASSSPPTKAEAFF. In DNA, the CDR3 is TGTGCCAGCAGTTCCCCTCCGACAAAAGCTGAAGCTTTCTTT. This chain joins TRBV28 and TRBJ1-1; no clear D gene. The CDR3 contains 14 residues. The V gene's germline CDR1 is MDHEN and CDR2 SYDVKM. The ends were cut back, 4 bases at V and 6 bases at J, with 15 bases in the middle.

V usage is TRBV19 and J usage is TRBJ1-1; no clear D. Between the trimmed V and J ends, which lost 5 bases and 6 bases, there was a span of 7 bases. Germline V gene sequence: CDR1 LNHDA, CDR2 SQIVND (reference sequence). The CDR3 spans 11 residues. The CDR3 protein is CASSANAEAFF. In DNA, the CDR3 is TGTGCCAGTAGTGCTAACGCTGAAGCTTTCTTT.

The rearrangement joins TRBV7-8 to TRBJ2-2; no clear D. With 2 bases removed from V and 0 bases from J, the gap between germline ends came to 7 bases. This CDR3 comprises 15 residues. CDR1 and CDR2 from the germline V gene are SGHVS and FQNEAQ. CDR3: CASSLYGANTGELFF. CDR3 nucleotides: TGTGCCAGCAGCTTATATGGAGCGAACACCGGGGAGCTGTTTTTT.

The chain employs TRBV11-2 and TRBJ1-2; D not certain. Germline lookup yields CDR1 SGHAT and CDR2 FQNNGV. The CDR3 has 14 amino acids. V was clipped by 1 base and J by 8 bases, with 14 bases between them. The CDR3 sequence: CASSLVLGRSGYTF. DNA of the CDR3: TGTGCCAGCAGCTTAGTCCTGGGCAGGTCCGGCTACACCTTC.

The chain employs TRBV4-2 and TRBJ1-6, with D possibly TRBD1 on 6 matching bases. CDR1 is LGHNA and CDR2 is YNFKEQ in the germline V gene. The CDR3 runs 14 residues. V lost 7 bases to trimming and J lost 7 bases, with 14 bases between them. The CDR3 nucleotides are TGTGCCAGCAACCCGGGACAAGTAAATTCACCCCTCCACTTT. Translated, it gives CASNPGQVNSPLHF.

The chain recombines TRBV29-1 with TRBJ2-7, with 11 positions matching TRBD1. The CDR3 has 14 amino acids. In germline, CDR1 is SQVTM, CDR2 ANQGSEA. Losses at the gene ends were 6 bases for V and 6 bases for J; bases not matched to a gene: 10. CDR3 nucleotide sequence: TGCAGCGTCGAAAGGACAGGGGGCAATAGCGAGCAGTACTTC. Its protein product is CSVERTGGNSEQYF.

This chain uses TRBV4-3 with TRBJ2-3; 12 bases are shared with TRBD2. J gave up 1 base and V 1 base, and 0 bases lay outside the gene matches. The germline gives CDR1 LGHNA, CDR2 YSLEER. CDR3 length: 16 residues. CDR3 sequence reads: CASSQGTSGGTDTQYF. The DNA of the CDR3 is TGCGCCAGCAGCCAAGGGACTAGCGGGGGCACAGATACGCAGTATTTT.

The chain uses TRBV5-1 and TRBJ1-3; D uncertain. Trimming removed 5 bases from V and 0 bases from J, with 12 bases in between. The CDR3 runs 15 residues. Germline CDR1 SGHRS, CDR2 YFSETQ. In DNA form, the CDR3 reads TGCGCCAGCAGACCTGGAGGCCTCTCTGGAAACACCATATATTTT. It specifies CASRPGGLSGNTIYF.

This chain links TRBV5-1 with TRBJ2-7, with a tentative D call TRBD1 (5 bases). The germline V and J ends were trimmed by 2 bases and 3 bases, with 9 bases remaining between them. CDR1 is SGHRS, CDR2 YFSETQ, per germline. The CDR3 has 13 residues. CDR3 sequence (DNA): TGCGCCAGCAGCTTTACAGGAGACTACGAGCAGTACTTC. This encodes CASSFTGDYEQYF.

V gene TRBV27 combines with J gene TRBJ1-6, with a tentative D call TRBD1 (5 bases). CDR1 and CDR2 (germline): MNHEY, SMNVEV (reference sequence). The CDR3 sequence is 16 residues long. Trimming left V 7 bases short and J 5 bases short, with 18 bases between. The chain's CDR3 is CASKRDWDSDNSPLHF. DNA of the CDR3: TGTGCCAGCAAACGGGACTGGGATAGCGATAATTCACCCCTCCACTTT.

This clone was seen a few times. This CDR3 is also generated by other DNA sequences in the sample. The chain carries TRBV13 and TRBJ2-2, with D perhaps matching TRBD2 (5 bases). The CDR3 runs to 14 residues. Germline V gene lookup returns CDR1 PRHDT and CDR2 FYEKMQ (reference sequence). V was clipped by 5 bases and J by 5 bases, with 12 bases between them. CDR3 in DNA: TGTGCCAGCAGCCCCCGGACTTGGACCGGGGAGCTGTTTTTT. Translated, it gives CASSPRTWTGELFF.

The genes are TRBV10-3 and TRBJ2-5; D is undetermined. Germline V gene data show CDR1 as ENHRY and CDR2 as SYGVKD. This CDR3 comprises 11 residues. Trimming removed 3 bases at V and 5 bases at J, with 4 bases between. The CDR3 DNA reads as TGTGCCATCAGTGAACAGGAGACCCAGTACTTC. Protein: CAISEQETQYF.

The chain carries TRBV7-2 and TRBJ1-6; possibly TRBD1 for D (5 bases). Germline values: CDR1 SGHTA, CDR2 FQGNSA. The CDR3 covers 14 residues. V lost 5 bases, J lost 5 bases, and 10 bases lay in between. CDR3 nucleotide sequence: TGTGCCAGCAGCCAAATCAGGGATAATTCACCCCTCCACTTT. Translating gives CASSQIRDNSPLHF.

This chain uses TRBV6-6 with TRBJ2-7, with a possible D match to TRBD1 (5 bases). CDR3 length: 14 residues. Germline loops: CDR1 MNHNY, CDR2 SVGAGI (reference sequence). With 6 bases removed from V and 0 bases from J, the gap between germline ends came to 12 bases. The CDR3 region is CASSSDSYSYEQYF. The CDR3 DNA is TGTGCCAGCAGCTCTGACAGCTACTCCTACGAGCAGTACTTC.

J is TRBJ2-2 and V is TRBV18; a possible D gene is TRBD1 (7 bases). V was cut by 6 bases and J by 4 bases, with 15 bases left in between. Germline CDR1 reads KGHSH; CDR2 reads LQKENI. This CDR3 comprises 15 residues. The CDR3 loop is CASSPRQGGTGELFF. The DNA of the CDR3 is TGTGCCAGCTCTCCGAGACAGGGAGGCACCGGGGAGCTGTTTTTT.

The CDR3 loop reads CASSLVIAGELFF. The CDR3, as DNA: TGTGCCAGCAGCTTAGTGATAGCCGGGGAGCTGTTTTTT. V and J are TRBV7-8 and TRBJ2-2; D unclear. V was shortened by 1 base and J by 6 bases, with 6 bases between the two germline ends. This CDR3 is 13 amino acids long. Germline CDR1 reads SGHVS; CDR2 reads FQNEAQ. The full variable domain, completed using reference TRBV7-8 and TRBJ2-2, is GAGVSQSPRYKVAKRGQDVALRCDPISGHVSLFWYQQALGQGPEFLTYFQNEAQLDKSGLPSDRFFAERPEGSVSTLKIQRTQQEDSAVYLCASSLVIAGELFFGEGSRLTVL.

V usage is TRBV7-9 and J usage is TRBJ2-1; D gene ambiguous. Trimming left V 5 bases short and J 7 bases short, with 6 bases between. CDR3 length: 11 residues. The germline CDR1 and CDR2 sequences are SEHNR and FQNEAQ (reference sequence). Written as DNA, the CDR3 is TGTGCCAGCAGCCTCAGTAATGAGCAGTTCTTC. Its translation is CASSLSNEQFF. Based on the CDR3 plus reference TRBV7-9 and TRBJ2-1, the full variable domain is DTGVSQNPRHKITKRGQNVTFRCDPISEHNRLYWYRQTLGQGPEFLTYFQNEAQLEKSRLLSDRFSAERPKGSFSTLEIQRTEQGDSAMYLCASSLSNEQFFGPGTRLTVL.

The chain combines TRBV18 with TRBJ2-2, with D uncertain. The CDR3 sequence is 15 residues long. Looked up from germline, CDR1 is KGHSH and CDR2 is LQKENI. V dropped 1 base and J dropped 1 base, with 7 bases sitting between them. This CDR3 reads CASSPRQENTGELFF. The DNA for the CDR3 is TGTGCCAGCTCACCACGGCAGGAGAACACCGGGGAGCTGTTTTTT.

The chain links TRBV9 to TRBJ2-2; a weak D match, TRBD1 (5 bases). This CDR3 is built from 13 residues. Germline V gene lookup returns CDR1 SGDLS and CDR2 YYNGEE. V was shortened by 2 bases and J by 7 bases, with 9 bases between the two germline ends. CDR3 sequence reads: CASSVRADGELFF. CDR3 DNA: TGTGCCAGCAGCGTCAGGGCAGACGGGGAGCTGTTTTTT.

The chain carries TRBV2 and TRBJ1-4, with D maybe TRBD1 (6 bases). V lost 4 bases to trimming and J lost 5 bases, with 11 bases between them. This CDR3 is 14 amino acids long. CDR1 is SNHLY and CDR2 is FYNNEI in the germline V gene. This chain's CDR3 is CASSVETGNEKLFF. The CDR3 region has the DNA TGTGCCAGCAGTGTGGAAACAGGGAATGAAAAACTGTTTTTT. Drawing the rest from reference TRBV2 and TRBJ1-4, the complete variable domain is EPEVTQTPSHQVTQMGQEVILRCVPISNHLYFYWYRQILGQKVEFLVSFYNNEISEKSEIFDDQFSVERPDGSNFTLKIRSTKLEDSAMYFCASSVETGNEKLFFGSGTQLSVL.

V gene TRBV7-9 combines with J gene TRBJ1-4, with a possible D match to TRBD1 (5 bases). Germline values: CDR1 SEHNR, CDR2 FQNEAQ (reference sequence). The CDR3 extends over 15 amino acids. V lost 5 bases to trimming and J lost 8 bases, with 18 bases between them. The CDR3: CASSHRGSGREKLFF. CDR3 in DNA: TGTGCCAGCAGCCATAGGGGCTCAGGGCGGGAAAAACTGTTTTTT. The full variable domain, completed using reference TRBV7-9 and TRBJ1-4, is DTGVSQNPRHKITKRGQNVTFRCDPISEHNRLYWYRQTLGQGPEFLTYFQNEAQLEKSRLLSDRFSAERPKGSFSTLEIQRTEQGDSAMYLCASSHRGSGREKLFFGSGTQLSVL.

This chain joins TRBV5-1 and TRBJ2-1, with a weak D call TRBD1 (6 bases). Germline lookup yields CDR1 SGHRS and CDR2 YFSETQ. The length of the CDR3 is 15 residues. V dropped 3 bases and J dropped 2 bases, with 12 bases sitting between them. CDR3 DNA: TGCGCCAGCAGCTCCATGGACAGTGCCTACAATGAGCAGTTCTTC. Encoded protein: CASSSMDSAYNEQFF.

The chain combines TRBV27 with TRBJ2-1, with a tentative D call TRBD1 (5 bases). This CDR3 has 15 amino acids. Germline values: CDR1 MNHEY, CDR2 SMNVEV (reference sequence). V was shortened by 8 bases and J by 7 bases, with 21 bases between the two germline ends. As DNA, the CDR3 is TGTGCCAGCGTGGGTAGGGGAAACTCGGTGAATGAGCAGTTCTTC. Amino acid sequence: CASVGRGNSVNEQFF.

The V and J genes are TRBV7-2 and TRBJ2-7; D not resolved. The CDR3 loop spans 11 amino acids. The germline gives CDR1 SGHTA, CDR2 FQGNSA. V was clipped by 2 bases and J by 6 bases, with 5 bases between them. The CDR3 loop is CASSLLSEQYF. As DNA, the CDR3 is TGTGCCAGCAGCTTATTATCCGAGCAGTACTTC.

V gene TRBV5-6 combines with J gene TRBJ1-1; D gene unclear. The CDR3 consists of 13 residues. V lost 2 bases to trimming and J lost 0 bases, with 5 bases between them. CDR1 is SGHDT and CDR2 is YYEEEE in the germline V gene. The CDR3, as DNA: TGTGCCAGCAGCTTACAGCTGAACACTGAAGCTTTCTTT. This translates into CASSLQLNTEAFF.

This clone has just a few counts. The chain is built from TRBV6-6 and TRBJ1-4; possibly TRBD1 for D (5 bases). The CDR3 extends over 16 amino acids. Germline CDR1 MNHNY, CDR2 SVGAGI (reference sequence). The V end lost 6 bases, the J end lost 0 bases, and 14 bases lay between the germline ends. The CDR3 protein is CASSPRVGATNEKLFF. The CDR3 nucleotides read TGTGCCAGCAGCCCCAGGGTCGGAGCAACTAATGAAAAACTGTTTTTT.

The V call is TRBV6-5, the J call TRBJ1-2; no clear D. The CDR3 totals 14 residues. CDR1 is MNHEY and CDR2 is SVGAGI in the germline V gene. Trimming left V 8 bases short and J 7 bases short, with 20 bases between. The CDR3 sequence is CASRTGPSGSGYTF. The CDR3 DNA sequence: TGTGCCAGCCGGACTGGGCCCTCTGGTAGTGGCTACACCTTC.